These 29 T cell receptor beta chains were all obtained from the same sample, sequenced in a study of cytomegalovirus exposure and HLA in healthy donors. PCR was performed using 60 Vbeta and 13 Jbeta primers. Measured with immunoSEQ multiplex PCR; TCRdb has only the in-frame clones, and not every one. The repertoire consists of around 40,000 clones, with 87% occurring once and the leading ten covering 6.5% to 9.5%. The sample consisted of PBMCs. Receptors were obtained from a woman aged 40 to 50 in good health and CMV-seropositive.

This chain links TRBV6-1 with TRBJ2-5, with TRBD2 matching over 8 bases. V lost 4 bases, J lost 4 bases, and 17 bases stayed unmatched. Germline V gene sequence: CDR1 MNHNS, CDR2 SASEGT. The CDR3 totals 18 residues. The CDR3 bases are TGTGCCAGCAGTGCCAGCTATCCGGGACTCCGGGGGGGAGAGACCCAGTACTTC. It encodes CASSASYPGLRGGETQYF.

This chain links TRBV10-3 with TRBJ1-2, with unresolved D. The CDR3 has 11 amino acids. CDR1 is ENHRY, CDR2 SYGVKD, per germline. Trimming removed 3 bases at V and 6 bases at J, with 5 bases between. The CDR3 DNA reads TGTGCCATCAGTGACCTAGATGGCTACACCTTC. This encodes CAISDLDGYTF.

The chain uses TRBV7-2 and TRBJ2-7, with 9 nucleotides matching TRBD1. The CDR3 covers 12 residues. In germline, CDR1 is SGHTA, CDR2 FQGNSA. Losses at the gene ends were 1 base for V and 9 bases for J; bases not matched to a gene: 1. The CDR3 protein is CASSLVTGGQYF. The CDR3 DNA sequence: TGTGCCAGCAGCTTAGTGACAGGGGGGCAGTACTTC.

The chain combines TRBV11-2 with TRBJ2-3; 7 bases map to TRBD2. V lost 4 bases to trimming and J lost 2 bases; unmatched junction nucleotides: 9. The CDR3 covers 16 residues. Looked up from germline, CDR1 is SGHAT and CDR2 is FQNNGV. The CDR3 region is CASSSGTNSPTDTQYF. Written as DNA, the CDR3 is TGTGCCAGCAGCTCCGGGACTAACTCTCCCACAGATACGCAGTATTTT.

This chain links TRBV15 with TRBJ2-1, with 11 bases fitting TRBD2. There are 18 residues in the CDR3. After removal of 5 bases from V and 7 bases from J, the junction contained 16 bases not matched to a gene. CDR1 and CDR2 (germline): LNHNV, YYDKDF (reference sequence). This CDR3 reads CATSGSRRTSGSLNEQFF. The CDR3 region has the DNA TGTGCCACCAGCGGATCCCGTAGAACTAGCGGGAGTTTGAATGAGCAGTTCTTC.

The V and J genes are TRBV4-2 and TRBJ1-2; D is unresolved. The V gene's germline CDR1 is LGHNA and CDR2 YNFKEQ. The V and J ends lost 0 bases and 7 bases respectively, with 6 bases between them. This CDR3 contains 12 residues. CDR3 DNA sequence: TGTGCCAGCAGCCAAGATAATCTTGGCTACACCTTC. Translating it yields CASSQDNLGYTF.

The J gene is TRBJ1-2, the V gene TRBV27; 11 bases line up with TRBD1. Germline V gives CDR1 MNHEY, CDR2 SMNVEV (reference sequence). This CDR3 is built from 15 residues. V shed 5 bases, J shed 4 bases, and the junction held 6 bases outside the gene matches. The CDR3 reads CASSMDRGRGYGYTF. CDR3 in DNA: TGTGCCAGCAGTATGGACAGGGGGCGCGGCTATGGCTACACCTTC.

J is TRBJ1-6 and V is TRBV30, with D uncertain. The CDR3 totals 11 residues. Trimming shortened V by 4 bases and J by 6 bases, and 4 bases separated the two germline ends. Germline V gives CDR1 GTSNPN, CDR2 SVGIG (reference sequence). The CDR3 nucleotides are TGTGCCTGGACCGGTAATTCACCCCTCCACTTT. Translation: CAWTGNSPLHF.

The chain recombines TRBV7-9 with TRBJ2-1; a possible D gene is TRBD1 (6 bases). CDR1 SEHNR and CDR2 FQNEAQ come from the germline V gene (reference sequence). The CDR3 runs 12 residues. Trimming took off 6 bases at V and 10 bases at J, with 13 bases between the two ends. CDR3 sequence reads: CASSQGQGEQFF. In DNA form, the CDR3 reads TGTGCCAGCAGTCAGGGGCAAGGGGAGCAGTTCTTC.

V is TRBV6-6 and J is TRBJ1-2; D ambiguous. Germline V gene sequence: CDR1 MNHNY, CDR2 SVGAGI (reference sequence). V lost 8 bases and J 8 bases, leaving 18 bases between the germline ends. The CDR3 sequence is 13 residues long. The DNA for the CDR3 is TGTGCCAGCGAGGGCGGAGGCGGCGGCGGCTACACCTTC. Residues: CASEGGGGGGYTF.

J is TRBJ2-7 and V is TRBV6-5, with 9 nucleotides matching TRBD2. In germline, CDR1 is MNHEY, CDR2 SVGAGI. The V and J ends lost 7 bases and 0 bases, in that order; junction bases with no gene match: 7. The CDR3 contains 15 residues. Here the CDR3 reads CASKTSSGSSYEQYF. DNA for the CDR3: TGTGCCAGCAAAACTAGTAGCGGGAGCTCCTACGAGCAGTACTTC.

In its sample, this clone was seen once. The CDR3 loop reads CASSQRGTDNYGYTF. The CDR3 DNA is TGCGCCAGCAGCCAAAGGGGCACCGACAACTATGGCTACACCTTC. The rearrangement links TRBV4-1 to TRBJ1-2; D may be TRBD1 (5 bases). The V end was cut by 2 bases, the J end by 2 bases, with 12 bases between. Germline lookup yields CDR1 MGHRA and CDR2 YSYEKL. The length of the CDR3 is 15 residues.

V gene TRBV7-2 combines with J gene TRBJ1-2; tentative D call: TRBD1 (5 bases). The CDR3 totals 15 residues. CDR1 is SGHTA, CDR2 FQGNSA, per germline. V dropped 0 bases and J dropped 7 bases, with 15 bases sitting between them. CDR3 in amino acids: CASSLAGLRFGGYTF. In DNA form, the CDR3 reads TGTGCCAGCAGCTTAGCGGGGCTGAGGTTCGGTGGCTACACCTTC.

This chain joins TRBV6-5 and TRBJ1-2; TRBD1 agrees at 7 bases. Germline loops: CDR1 MNHEY, CDR2 SVGAGI. The CDR3 covers 13 residues. The V segment lost 6 bases and the J segment 6 bases; nucleotides outside the gene matches: 7. CDR3 DNA: TGTGCCAGCAGCTTGGACAGGACCCATGGCTACACCTTC. Translation: CASSLDRTHGYTF.

This clone has only a few counts. The CDR3 DNA sequence: TGTGCCAGCAGTTTGACAGGGGATGGGGGAGATACGCAGTATTTT. Translating it yields CASSLTGDGGDTQYF. The V gene is TRBV27, the J gene TRBJ2-3; 8 nucleotides match TRBD1. The V and J ends lost 3 bases and 5 bases, in that order; junction bases with no gene match: 7. This CDR3 has 15 residues. CDR1 is MNHEY and CDR2 is SMNVEV in the germline V gene (reference sequence).

CDR3 sequence: CASSLVPGVGGNQPQHF. The CDR3 DNA reads TGTGCCAGCAGCTTAGTCCCAGGGGTAGGAGGCAATCAGCCCCAGCATTTT. The chain couples TRBV7-2 to TRBJ1-5; maybe TRBD1 (6 bases). The CDR3 has 17 residues. With 1 base removed from V and 2 bases from J, the gap between germline ends came to 15 bases. CDR1 is SGHTA and CDR2 is FQGNSA in the germline V gene.

This clone appeared a few times. The gene calls are TRBV14 and TRBJ2-7; no clear D gene. CDR3 length equals 14 residues. CDR1 is SGHDN, CDR2 FVKESK, per germline. The V end lost 1 base, the J end lost 4 bases, and 11 bases lay between the germline ends. The CDR3 reads CASSQGLRNYEQYF. CDR3 in DNA: TGTGCCAGCAGCCAAGGACTCAGAAATTACGAGCAGTACTTC. The whole variable domain, remainder taken from reference TRBV14 and TRBJ2-7, is EAGVTQFPSHSVIEKGQTVTLRCDPISGHDNLYWYRRVMGKEIKFLLHFVKESKQDESGMPNNRFLAERTGGTYSTLKVQPAELEDSGVYFCASSQGLRNYEQYFGPGTRLTVT.

This chain joins TRBV6-4 and TRBJ2-2, with 9 bases lining up with TRBD1. Trimming took 5 bases from V and 5 from J; bases not matched to a gene: 3. CDR1 and CDR2 from the germline V gene are MRHNA and SNTAGT. The CDR3 has 14 amino acids. CDR3 amino acids: CASSTGGGTGELFF. CDR3 sequence (DNA): TGTGCCAGCAGTACAGGGGGCGGTACCGGGGAGCTGTTTTTT.

This rearrangement joins TRBV2 to TRBJ1-1, with 8 nucleotides matching TRBD1. This CDR3 is built from 14 residues. After removal of 8 bases from V and 4 bases from J, the junction contained 9 bases not matched to a gene. CDR1 and CDR2 from the germline V gene are SNHLY and FYNNEI. This CDR3 is CASGTGPRATEAFF. The DNA for the CDR3 is TGTGCCAGCGGGACAGGTCCCCGTGCCACTGAAGCTTTCTTT.

V is TRBV7-9 and J is TRBJ2-1, with 12 bases matching TRBD2. V dropped 5 bases and J dropped 4; count of bases not matched to a gene: 15. CDR3 size: 19 residues. Per germline, CDR1 SEHNR and CDR2 FQNEAQ (reference sequence). In nucleotides, the CDR3 is TGTGCCAGCAGCCGACAACTAGCGGGAGGCGCCAAAGGTTACAATGAGCAGTTCTTC. Its translation is CASSRQLAGGAKGYNEQFF.

This clone was observed a single time. The chain carries TRBV4-2 and TRBJ1-3; 11 bases are a match to TRBD1. This CDR3 contains 16 residues. From germline, CDR1 is LGHNA and CDR2 YNFKEQ. The V and J ends lost 5 bases and 1 base, in that order; junction bases with no gene match: 4. The CDR3 DNA reads TGTGCCAGCAGCACCCGGGACAGGGGGTCTGGAAACACCATATATTTT. Protein product: CASSTRDRGSGNTIYF.

The chain carries TRBV2 and TRBJ1-1; 8 nucleotides align to TRBD1. The V gene's germline CDR1 is SNHLY and CDR2 FYNNEI. The V gene end was trimmed by 10 bases and the J gene end by 2 bases; junction bases not matched to a gene: 6. This CDR3 has 13 amino acids. DNA of the CDR3: TGTGCCACCCGGACAGGGCCTAACACTGAAGCTTTCTTT. Translation gives CATRTGPNTEAFF.

CDR3 DNA: TGTGCCAGCAGCGTAGAATCGGGCACCATATATTTT. Its translation is CASSVESGTIYF. This rearrangement joins TRBV9 to TRBJ1-3; D gene ambiguous. V lost 0 bases to trimming and J lost 9 bases, with 7 bases between them. Germline V gene sequence: CDR1 SGDLS, CDR2 YYNGEE. The CDR3 spans 12 residues.

J is TRBJ1-6 and V is TRBV9, with D possibly matching TRBD1 (5 bases). From germline, CDR1 is SGDLS and CDR2 YYNGEE. The V end was cut by 1 base, the J end by 13 bases, with 18 bases between. The CDR3 runs to 15 residues. The CDR3 spells CASSVTGGSGAPLHF. CDR3 in DNA: TGTGCCAGCAGCGTAACGGGGGGGAGCGGGGCGCCCCTCCACTTT.

The CDR3 nucleotides are TGTGCCAGCAGAGGGACTTTCACTTCCGGGGAGCTGTTTTTT. Its translation is CASRGTFTSGELFF. The chain joins TRBV2 to TRBJ2-2, with TRBD2 as a possible D gene (6 bases). This CDR3 region has 14 residues. CDR1 and CDR2 (germline): SNHLY, FYNNEI. V gave up 6 bases and J gave up 6 bases, with 14 bases separating them.

This clone was found once. The chain joins TRBV27 to TRBJ2-3; D may be TRBD2 (5 bases). This CDR3 comprises 11 residues. The germline V and J ends were trimmed by 6 bases and 8 bases, with 9 bases remaining between them. The germline gives CDR1 MNHEY, CDR2 SMNVEV (reference sequence). In DNA, the CDR3 is TGTGCCAGCAGCCTAGGGAGTACGCAGTATTTT. Protein: CASSLGSTQYF.

V is TRBV18 and J is TRBJ2-1; 10 bases map to TRBD2. Germline CDR1 and CDR2: KGHSH and LQKENI. V was pared by 5 bases and J by 4 bases, with 5 bases of the junction left unmatched. CDR3 length: 15 residues. The CDR3 coding sequence is TGTGCCAGCTCAACACTAGCGGGGAGATACAATGAGCAGTTCTTC. This sequence encodes CASSTLAGRYNEQFF.

This chain connects TRBV28 to TRBJ2-7; D not certain. From germline, CDR1 is MDHEN and CDR2 SYDVKM. Trimming pared 6 bases from V and 2 bases from J, leaving 11 bases between. The CDR3 has 13 amino acids. The CDR3 DNA reads as TGTGCCAGCAGCCAACAACCCCCCTACGAGCAGTACTTC. Protein: CASSQQPPYEQYF.

This clone was found once. The chain combines TRBV5-1 with TRBJ2-3, with TRBD1 matching 9 bases. The CDR3 runs to 16 residues. Germline CDR1 is SGHRS and CDR2 is YFSETQ. Trimming cost V 4 bases and J 3 bases; bases outside gene matches: 9. DNA of the CDR3: TGCGCCAGCAGCAAACAGGGGGCGGGAGTAACAGATACGCAGTATTTT. It yields the protein CASSKQGAGVTDTQYF.